These 9 T cell receptor beta chains were all obtained from the same sample, sequenced in a study of blood T cell repertoires in COVID-19. Sequenced by immunoSEQ multiplex PCR; TCRdb stores in-frame clones only, minus some. Here the sample spans 150,000 to 200,000 clones, just over 90% being singletons. Sequencing was done on a sample of peripheral blood. Every receptor here comes from a man between 18 and 35 years old with acute or convalescent COVID-19.

This sequence joins TRBV23-1 and TRBJ1-5; 7 bases agree with TRBD1. TRBV23-1 is flagged as an ORF with uncertain function. This CDR3 has 16 residues. The V segment lost 3 bases and the J segment 0 bases; nucleotides outside the gene matches: 5. Here the CDR3 DNA reads TGCGCCAGCAGTCAGTCGGGACAGAATAGCAATCAGCCCCAGCATTTT. Protein product: CASSQSGQNSNQPQHF.

This chain links TRBV27 with TRBJ2-7; TRBD2 matches 7 bases. Germline CDR1 and CDR2: MNHEY and SMNVEV (reference sequence). Trimming cost V 5 bases and J 3 bases; bases outside gene matches: 19. The CDR3 has 18 residues. The CDR3 loop reads CASSPLSGKGSSLYEQYF. CDR3 DNA sequence: TGTGCCAGCAGTCCGCTCAGCGGGAAAGGTAGTTCCCTCTACGAGCAGTACTTC.

The sample holds a few counts of this clone. The genes are TRBV9 and TRBJ1-1; 7 bases line up with TRBD1. Germline CDR1 SGDLS, CDR2 YYNGEE. This CDR3 is 15 amino acids long. Unmatched junction bases numbered 7, after V lost 0 bases and J lost 5 bases. CDR3 sequence: CASSVGQGAWTEAFF. CDR3 DNA sequence: TGTGCCAGCAGCGTAGGACAGGGTGCTTGGACTGAAGCTTTCTTT.

This chain links TRBV4-1 with TRBJ2-1, with 7 bases fitting TRBD2. V shed 1 base, J shed 0 bases, and the junction held 6 bases outside the gene matches. The CDR3 has 17 residues. Per germline, CDR1 MGHRA and CDR2 YSYEKL. Here the CDR3 reads CASSQVLSGYSYNEQFF. Here the CDR3 DNA reads TGCGCCAGCAGCCAAGTTCTTAGCGGGTACTCCTACAATGAGCAGTTCTTC.

The chain recombines TRBV27 with TRBJ2-4; 7 bases are a match to TRBD1. V gave up 6 bases and J gave up 8 bases; unmatched junction bases: 7. Looked up from germline, CDR1 is MNHEY and CDR2 is SMNVEV (reference sequence). The CDR3 totals 13 residues. The CDR3 DNA reads as TGTGCCAGCAGGACCGACAGGGAGCACATTCAGTACTTC. Translating gives CASRTDREHIQYF.

This clone came up once. This chain links TRBV7-2 with TRBJ1-2; TRBD1 agrees at 9 bases. Per germline, CDR1 SGHTA and CDR2 FQGNSA. The CDR3 contains 12 residues. V trimming: 6 bases; J trimming: 8 bases; junction bases outside the gene matches: 4. CDR3 nucleotide sequence: TGTGCCAGCAGTCCGACAGGGGGGGGCTACACCTTC. Its protein is CASSPTGGGYTF.

The chain joins TRBV5-1 to TRBJ1-6; 10 bases are a match to TRBD1. This CDR3 is 15 amino acids long. V shed 3 bases and J 7 bases; nucleotides not matched to a gene: 4. CDR1 and CDR2 (germline): SGHRS, YFSETQ. CDR3 nucleotides: TGCGCCAGCAGCTCCCGGGACAGGGGCAATTCACCCCTCCACTTT. This gives the protein CASSSRDRGNSPLHF.

The chain joins TRBV20-1 to TRBJ2-5; 13 bases agree with TRBD2. Germline CDR1 and CDR2: DFQATT and SNEGSKA (reference sequence). CDR3 length: 19 residues. V lost 3 bases to trimming and J lost 2 bases; unmatched junction nucleotides: 15. CDR3 sequence: CSASRIVTPGLAGQETQYF. The CDR3 bases are TGCAGTGCTAGTAGGATCGTTACGCCGGGACTAGCGGGACAAGAGACCCAGTACTTC.

This chain links TRBV19 with TRBJ1-5; TRBD1 aligns across 9 bases. CDR3 length: 13 amino acids. Germline trimming cut 6 bases from V and 6 bases from J; bases unmatched to any gene: 3. CDR1 and CDR2 from the germline V gene are LNHDA and SQIVND (reference sequence). Here the CDR3 DNA reads TGTGCCAGTAGGGCGACAGGGGGTCAGCCCCAGCATTTT. This translates into CASRATGGQPQHF.